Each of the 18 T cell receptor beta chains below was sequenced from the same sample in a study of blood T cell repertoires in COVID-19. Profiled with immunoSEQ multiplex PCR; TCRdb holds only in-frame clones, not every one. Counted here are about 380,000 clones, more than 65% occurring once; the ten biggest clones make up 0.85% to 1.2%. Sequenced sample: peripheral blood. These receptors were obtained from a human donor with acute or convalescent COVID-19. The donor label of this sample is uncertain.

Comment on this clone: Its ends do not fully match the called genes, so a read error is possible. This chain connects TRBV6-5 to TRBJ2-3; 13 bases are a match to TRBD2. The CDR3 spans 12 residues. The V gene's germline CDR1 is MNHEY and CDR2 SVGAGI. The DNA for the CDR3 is TGTGCCAGCAGTAGGACTAGCGGGAGTATGGATTTT. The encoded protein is CASSRTSGSMDF.

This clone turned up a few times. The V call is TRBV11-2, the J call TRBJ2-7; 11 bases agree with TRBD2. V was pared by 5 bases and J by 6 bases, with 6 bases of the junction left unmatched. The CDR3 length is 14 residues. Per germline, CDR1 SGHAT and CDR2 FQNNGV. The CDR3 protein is CASSKLAGEREQYF. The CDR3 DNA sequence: TGTGCCAGCAGCAAACTAGCGGGAGAGCGCGAGCAGTACTTC. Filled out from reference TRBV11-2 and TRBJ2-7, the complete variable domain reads EAGVAQSPRYKIIEKRQSVAFWCNPISGHATLYWYQQILGQGPKLLIQFQNNGVVDDSQLPKDRFSAERLKGVDSTLKIQPAKLEDSAVYLCASSKLAGEREQYFGPGTRLTVT.

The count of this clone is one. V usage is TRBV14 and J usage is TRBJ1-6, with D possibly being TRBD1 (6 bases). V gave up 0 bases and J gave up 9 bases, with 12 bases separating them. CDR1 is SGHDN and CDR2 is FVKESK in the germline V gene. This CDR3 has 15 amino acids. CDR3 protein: CASSQDRGRSSPLHF. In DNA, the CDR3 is TGTGCCAGCAGCCAAGACAGGGGACGTAGTTCACCCCTCCACTTT.

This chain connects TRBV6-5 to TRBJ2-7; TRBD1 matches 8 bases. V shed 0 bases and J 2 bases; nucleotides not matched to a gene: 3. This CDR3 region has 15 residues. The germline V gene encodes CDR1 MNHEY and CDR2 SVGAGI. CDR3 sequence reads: CASSYSAQGAYEQYF. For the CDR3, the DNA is TGTGCCAGCAGTTACTCGGCACAGGGGGCCTACGAGCAGTACTTC.

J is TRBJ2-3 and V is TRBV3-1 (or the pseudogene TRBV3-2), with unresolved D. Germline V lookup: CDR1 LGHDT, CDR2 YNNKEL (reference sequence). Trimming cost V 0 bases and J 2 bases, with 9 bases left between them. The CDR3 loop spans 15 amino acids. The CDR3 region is CASSQEALTTDTQYF. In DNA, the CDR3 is TGTGCCAGCAGCCAAGAAGCCCTCACCACAGATACGCAGTATTTT.

CDR3 sequence (DNA): TGTGCCAGCACCAGATTATCTGGAAACACCATATATTTT. Amino acid sequence: CASTRLSGNTIYF. The chain links TRBV12-3 or TRBV12-4 to TRBJ1-3; unclear D gene. This CDR3 contains 13 residues. Trimming shortened V by 7 bases and J by 1 base, and 8 bases separated the two germline ends.

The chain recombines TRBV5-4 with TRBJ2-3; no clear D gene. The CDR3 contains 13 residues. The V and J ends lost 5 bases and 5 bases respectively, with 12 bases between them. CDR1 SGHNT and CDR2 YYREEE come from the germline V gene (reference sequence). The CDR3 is CASRGPSKDTQYF. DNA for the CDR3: TGTGCCAGCAGGGGCCCCTCAAAAGATACGCAGTATTTT.

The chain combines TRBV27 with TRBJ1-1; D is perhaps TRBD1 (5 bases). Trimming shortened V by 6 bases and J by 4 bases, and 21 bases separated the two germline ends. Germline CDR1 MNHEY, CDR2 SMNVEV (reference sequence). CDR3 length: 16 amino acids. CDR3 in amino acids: CASSPARTTRRTEAFF. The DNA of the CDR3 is TGTGCCAGCAGCCCCGCGCGGACAACGAGGCGCACTGAAGCTTTCTTT.

DNA for the CDR3: TGTGCCACCAGCAGGGTGACTAGCGGACCCTACAATGAGCAGTTCTTC. Its translation: CATSRVTSGPYNEQFF. This rearrangement joins TRBV15 to TRBJ2-1; the match to TRBD2 covers 9 bases. Germline values: CDR1 LNHNV, CDR2 YYDKDF (reference sequence). CDR3 length equals 16 residues. J lost 2 bases, V lost 3 bases, and 5 bases had no gene match.

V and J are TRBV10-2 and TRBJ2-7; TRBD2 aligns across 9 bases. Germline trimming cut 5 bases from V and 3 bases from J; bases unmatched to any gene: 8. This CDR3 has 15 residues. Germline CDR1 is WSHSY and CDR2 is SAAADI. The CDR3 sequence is CASSSSSGDRYEQYF. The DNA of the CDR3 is TGCGCCAGCAGTTCATCTAGCGGGGATCGCTACGAGCAGTACTTC.

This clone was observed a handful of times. DNA of the CDR3: TGTGCCAGCTCCCCTAGGCGAGTAAATGAGCAGTTCTTC. This gives the protein CASSPRRVNEQFF. The chain links TRBV18 to TRBJ2-1; no clear D gene. This CDR3 region has 13 residues. Per germline, CDR1 KGHSH and CDR2 LQKENI. The V end was cut by 6 bases, the J end by 7 bases, with 13 bases between.

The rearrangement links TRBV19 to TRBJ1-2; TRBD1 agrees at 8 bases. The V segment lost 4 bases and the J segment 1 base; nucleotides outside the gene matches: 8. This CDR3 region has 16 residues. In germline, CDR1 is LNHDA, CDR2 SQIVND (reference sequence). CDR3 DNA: TGTGCCAGTAGTACCGCCGGGACAGGATTTAACTATGGCTACACCTTC. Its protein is CASSTAGTGFNYGYTF. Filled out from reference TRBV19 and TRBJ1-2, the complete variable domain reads DGGITQSPKYLFRKEGQNVTLSCEQNLNHDAMYWYRQDPGQGLRLIYYSQIVNDFQKGDIAEGYSVSREKKESFPLTVTSAQKNPTAFYLCASSTAGTGFNYGYTFGSGTRLTVV.

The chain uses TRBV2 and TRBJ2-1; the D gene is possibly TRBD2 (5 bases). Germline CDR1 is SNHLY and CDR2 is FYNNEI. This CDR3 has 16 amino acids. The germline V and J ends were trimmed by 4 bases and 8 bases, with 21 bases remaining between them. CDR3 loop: CASSGVGAGGMDEQFF. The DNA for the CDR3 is TGTGCCAGCAGTGGAGTGGGAGCAGGAGGTATGGATGAGCAGTTCTTC.

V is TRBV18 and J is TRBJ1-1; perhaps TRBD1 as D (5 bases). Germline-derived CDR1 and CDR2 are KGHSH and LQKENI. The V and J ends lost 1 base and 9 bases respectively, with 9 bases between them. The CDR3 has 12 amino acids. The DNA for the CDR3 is TGTGCCAGCTCACCACGGGCAGGGCAAGCTTTCTTT. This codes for CASSPRAGQAFF.

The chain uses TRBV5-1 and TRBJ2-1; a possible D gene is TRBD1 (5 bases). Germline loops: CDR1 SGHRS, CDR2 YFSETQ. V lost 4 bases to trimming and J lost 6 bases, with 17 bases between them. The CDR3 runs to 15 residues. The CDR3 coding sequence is TGCGCCAGCAGCGTTCGGACAACACTTCTCAATGAGCAGTTCTTC. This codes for CASSVRTTLLNEQFF.

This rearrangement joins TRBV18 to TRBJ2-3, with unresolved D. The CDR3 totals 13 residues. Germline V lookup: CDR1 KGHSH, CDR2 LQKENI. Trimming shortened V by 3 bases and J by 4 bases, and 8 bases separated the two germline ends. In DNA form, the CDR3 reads TGTGCCAGCTCACCCCGCGTCGCAGATACGCAGTATTTT. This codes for CASSPRVADTQYF.

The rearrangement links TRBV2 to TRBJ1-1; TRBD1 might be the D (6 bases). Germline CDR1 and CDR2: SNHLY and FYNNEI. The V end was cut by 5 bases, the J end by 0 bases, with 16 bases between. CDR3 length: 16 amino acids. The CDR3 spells CASSRQLGQLNTEAFF. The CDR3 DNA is TGTGCCAGCAGTCGCCAACTCGGACAGCTGAACACTGAAGCTTTCTTT. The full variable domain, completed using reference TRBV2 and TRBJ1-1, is EPEVTQTPSHQVTQMGQEVILRCVPISNHLYFYWYRQILGQKVEFLVSFYNNEISEKSEIFDDQFSVERPDGSNFTLKIRSTKLEDSAMYFCASSRQLGQLNTEAFFGQGTRLTVV.

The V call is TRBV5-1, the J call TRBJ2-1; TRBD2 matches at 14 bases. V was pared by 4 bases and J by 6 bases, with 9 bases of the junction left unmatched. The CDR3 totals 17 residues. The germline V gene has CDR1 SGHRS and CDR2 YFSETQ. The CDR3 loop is CASSHRLAGGPGNEQFF. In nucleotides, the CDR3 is TGCGCCAGCAGCCACAGACTAGCGGGAGGGCCTGGCAATGAGCAGTTCTTC.